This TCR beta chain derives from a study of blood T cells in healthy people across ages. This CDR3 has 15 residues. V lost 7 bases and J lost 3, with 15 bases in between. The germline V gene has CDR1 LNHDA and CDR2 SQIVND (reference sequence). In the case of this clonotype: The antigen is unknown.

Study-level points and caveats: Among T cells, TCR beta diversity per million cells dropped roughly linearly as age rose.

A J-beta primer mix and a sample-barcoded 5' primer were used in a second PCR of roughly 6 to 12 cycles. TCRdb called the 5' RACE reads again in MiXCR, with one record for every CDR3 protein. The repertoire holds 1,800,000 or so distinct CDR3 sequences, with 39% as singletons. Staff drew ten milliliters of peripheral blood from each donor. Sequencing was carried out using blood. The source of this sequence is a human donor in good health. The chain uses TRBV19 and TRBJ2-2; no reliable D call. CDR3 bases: TGTGCCAGTACCCCCGACTTTCAGTACACCGGGGAGCTGTTTTTT. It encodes CASTPDFQYTGELFF. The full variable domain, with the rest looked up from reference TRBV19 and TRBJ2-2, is DGGITQSPKYLFRKEGQNVTLSCEQNLNHDAMYWYRQDPGQGLRLIYYSQIVNDFQKGDIAEGYSVSREKKESFPLTVTSAQKNPTAFYLCASTPDFQYTGELFFGEGSRLTVL.